These 16 T cell receptor beta chains came from one sample sequenced in a study of blood T cell repertoires in COVID-19. TCRdb's copy holds only in-frame clones and misses some; the assay was immunoSEQ multiplex PCR. Among about 140,000 clones listed, 70% to 80% were seen once. Sequencing input: peripheral blood. The receptors come from a man aged 55-75 years with acute or convalescent COVID-19.

The chain links TRBV30 to TRBJ2-1; 8 bases match TRBD2. Trimming removed 2 bases from V and 6 bases from J; junction bases left unmatched: 6. The CDR3 extends over 14 amino acids. Germline CDR1 GTSNPN, CDR2 SVGIG (reference sequence). CDR3 nucleotides: TGTGCCTGGAGTAGAACGACTAGCGTCAATGAGCAGTTCTTC. Translated: CAWSRTTSVNEQFF. Full variable domain (outside the CDR3, taken from reference TRBV30 and TRBJ2-1): SQTIHQWPATLVQPVGSPLSLECTVEGTSNPNLYWYRQAAGRGLQLLFYSVGIGQISSEVPQNLSASRPQDRQFILSSKKLLLSDSGFYLCAWSRTTSVNEQFFGPGTRLTVL.

The genes are TRBV4-3 and TRBJ2-3, with a tentative D call TRBD2 (6 bases). The V gene's germline CDR1 is LGHNA and CDR2 YSLEER. The CDR3 contains 16 residues. The germline V and J ends were trimmed by 0 bases and 1 base, with 11 bases remaining between them. CDR3: CASSQDNTGGTDTQYF. In DNA form, the CDR3 reads TGCGCCAGCAGCCAAGACAATACGGGAGGCACAGATACGCAGTATTTT.

The chain recombines TRBV29-1 with TRBJ1-5; TRBD1 agrees at 7 bases. Germline CDR1 SQVTM, CDR2 ANQGSEA. V gave up 6 bases and J gave up 5 bases; unmatched junction bases: 13. The length of the CDR3 is 15 residues. The CDR3 coding sequence is TGCAGCGTGGGCGAGGGGGCCAGGTGGGATCAGCCCCAGCATTTT. Protein product: CSVGEGARWDQPQHF.

This sequence joins TRBV6-5 and TRBJ2-7; 7 positions match TRBD1. The CDR3 runs 13 residues. Germline trimming cut 7 bases from V and 6 bases from J; bases unmatched to any gene: 9. Germline lookup yields CDR1 MNHEY and CDR2 SVGAGI. In DNA form, the CDR3 reads TGTGCCAGCACTACCGGACAGGTCGGCGAGCAGTACTTC. Protein product: CASTTGQVGEQYF.

CDR3 DNA sequence: TGTGCCTGGAGTGTACAGGGAAACACCATATATTTT. It codes for CAWSVQGNTIYF. The chain recombines TRBV30 with TRBJ1-3; D unresolved. This CDR3 is built from 12 residues. The V end was cut by 0 bases, the J end by 4 bases, with 4 bases between. Germline CDR1 is GTSNPN and CDR2 is SVGIG (reference sequence).

The chain couples TRBV6-6 to TRBJ1-1; D gene ambiguous. The CDR3 extends over 14 amino acids. In germline, CDR1 is MNHNY, CDR2 SVGAGI (reference sequence). Trimming took 8 bases from V and 4 from J, leaving 17 bases between them. The CDR3 coding sequence is TGTGCCAGCGAAGCGAGTGGGAGAGGCACTGAAGCTTTCTTT. Amino acids: CASEASGRGTEAFF.

The V and J genes are TRBV12-3 or TRBV12-4 and TRBJ2-7; D ambiguous. The CDR3 is 11 residues long. V was clipped by 4 bases and J by 4 bases, with 5 bases between them. In nucleotides, the CDR3 is TGTGCCAGCAGTTCCGAGTACGAGCAGTACTTC. It is translated as CASSSEYEQYF.

The J gene is TRBJ1-2, the V gene TRBV5-1; 9 bases are a match to TRBD1. From germline, CDR1 is SGHRS and CDR2 YFSETQ. With V trimmed by 4 bases and J by 7 bases, 8 bases remained unmatched. This CDR3 is 14 amino acids long. CDR3 amino acids: CASSTGQGSSGYTF. The CDR3 DNA sequence: TGCGCCAGCAGCACTGGACAGGGGTCGAGTGGCTACACCTTC.

The DNA of the CDR3 is TGTGCCAGCAGCCCCCCCGAGGGGGATTACTATGGCTACACCTTC. Its translation is CASSPPEGDYYGYTF. V is TRBV3-1 (or the pseudogene TRBV3-2) and J is TRBJ1-2, with D possibly TRBD1 on 6 matching bases. This CDR3 has 15 amino acids. CDR1 is LGHDT, CDR2 YNNKEL, per germline (reference sequence). V lost 4 bases to trimming and J lost 3 bases, with 15 bases between them.

The J gene is TRBJ2-1, the V gene TRBV27; 10 bases are a match to TRBD1. The germline V gene has CDR1 MNHEY and CDR2 SMNVEV (reference sequence). There are 15 residues in the CDR3. Germline trimming cut 5 bases from V and 7 bases from J; bases unmatched to any gene: 8. CDR3 nucleotide sequence: TGTGCCAGCAGTAGGAGACAGGGGGCGCCGAATGAGCAGTTCTTC. Its translation is CASSRRQGAPNEQFF.

This rearrangement joins TRBV6-5 to TRBJ1-3; the D gene is possibly TRBD1 (6 bases). This CDR3 spans 14 amino acids. V lost 6 bases to trimming and J lost 1 base, with 10 bases between them. Per germline, CDR1 MNHEY and CDR2 SVGAGI. The CDR3 DNA is TGTGCCAGCAGACCCGGGACATCTGGAAACACCATATATTTT. Its protein is CASRPGTSGNTIYF.

This clone is a singleton in its sample. Other DNA sequences in this sample translate to the same CDR3. The chain uses TRBV5-1 and TRBJ1-1; D is perhaps TRBD1 (5 bases). Germline V lookup: CDR1 SGHRS, CDR2 YFSETQ. Trimming cost V 0 bases and J 3 bases, with 9 bases left between them. This CDR3 region has 14 residues. CDR3 sequence: CASSLGQGYTEAFF. The CDR3 DNA sequence: TGCGCCAGCAGCTTGGGCCAGGGATACACTGAAGCTTTCTTT.

V and J are TRBV20-1 and TRBJ2-1; no firm D call. This CDR3 has 11 amino acids. The V end lost 0 bases, the J end lost 10 bases, and 7 bases lay between the germline ends. In germline, CDR1 is DFQATT, CDR2 SNEGSKA (reference sequence). The CDR3 coding sequence is TGCAGTGCTAGAGATAACCGGGAGCAGTTCTTC. Translation gives CSARDNREQFF.

V gene TRBV28 combines with J gene TRBJ2-7; TRBD2 aligns across 10 bases. The CDR3 spans 18 residues. With 8 bases clipped from V and 0 bases from J, the junction kept 16 bases outside the gene matches. Looked up from germline, CDR1 is MDHEN and CDR2 is SYDVKM. This CDR3 is CASHSGTSASRSSYEQYF. The CDR3, as DNA: TGTGCCAGCCACTCGGGGACTAGCGCTTCGAGGAGCTCCTACGAGCAGTACTTC.

The chain uses TRBV7-2 and TRBJ2-1, with a weak D call TRBD1 (6 bases). The V and J ends lost 4 bases and 10 bases respectively, with 23 bases between them. This CDR3 spans 16 amino acids. Germline V gives CDR1 SGHTA, CDR2 FQGNSA. The CDR3 region has the DNA TGTGCCAGCAGCTCTACCGGGACAAACCCTCTCCGGGAGCAGTTCTTC. Protein product: CASSSTGTNPLREQFF.

The genes are TRBV5-4 and TRBJ2-2; 9 nucleotides line up with TRBD2. Germline V gene sequence: CDR1 SGHNT, CDR2 YYREEE (reference sequence). V gave up 1 base and J gave up 0 bases; unmatched junction bases: 1. The CDR3 extends over 16 amino acids. CDR3 loop: CASSLRLAANTGELFF. DNA of the CDR3: TGTGCCAGCAGCTTGAGACTAGCGGCGAACACCGGGGAGCTGTTTTTT.